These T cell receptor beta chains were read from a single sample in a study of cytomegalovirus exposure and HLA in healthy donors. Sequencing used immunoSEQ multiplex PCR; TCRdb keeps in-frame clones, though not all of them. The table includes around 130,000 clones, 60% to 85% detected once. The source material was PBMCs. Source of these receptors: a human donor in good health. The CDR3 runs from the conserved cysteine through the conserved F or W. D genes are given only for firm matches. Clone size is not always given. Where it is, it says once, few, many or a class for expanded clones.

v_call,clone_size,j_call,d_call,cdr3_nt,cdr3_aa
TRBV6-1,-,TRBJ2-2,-,TGTGCCAGCAGTGATAACAGGAACACCGGGGAGCTGTTTTTT,CASSDNRNTGELFF
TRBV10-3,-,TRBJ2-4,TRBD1,TGTGCCATCAGTAATCCGACAGGGGTCAAAAACATTCAGTACTTC,CAISNPTGVKNIQYF
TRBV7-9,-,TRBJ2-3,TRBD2,TGTGCCAGCAGCCCGGGACTAGCCCCGGATACGCAGTATTTT,CASSPGLAPDTQYF
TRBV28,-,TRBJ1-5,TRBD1,TGTGCCAGCAATGCGGGACAGGGTTATCAGCCCCAGCATTTT,CASNAGQGYQPQHF
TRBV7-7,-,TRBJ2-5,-,TGTGCCAGCAGCCCCGGCGGCAAGTCAGAGACCCAGTACTTC,CASSPGGKSETQYF
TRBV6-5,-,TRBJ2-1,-,TGTGCCAGCATCAAAGACTGGGACAATGAGCAGTTCTTC,CASIKDWDNEQFF
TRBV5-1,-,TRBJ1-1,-,TGCGCCAGCAGCTTAACAGGGCTTAGGACTGAAGCTTTCTTT,CASSLTGLRTEAFF
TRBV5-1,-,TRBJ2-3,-,TGCGCCAGCAGCTTGAGGGGGGGGTCCACAGATACGCAGTATTTT,CASSLRGGSTDTQYF
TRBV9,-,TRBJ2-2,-,TGTGCCAGCAGCGTAGTCGACACCGGGGAGCTGTTTTTT,CASSVVDTGELFF
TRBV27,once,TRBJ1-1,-,TGTGCCAGCAGCCGACGGGTATACACTGAAGCTTTCTTT,CASSRRVYTEAFF
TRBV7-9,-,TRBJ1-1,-,TGTTCCAGCAGCCGGGGGGGAGGGCTGACTGAAGCTTTCTTT,CSSSRGGGLTEAFF
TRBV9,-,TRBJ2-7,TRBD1,TGTGCCAGCAGCGGGACGGACAGGGGCCACTACGAGCAGTACTTC,CASSGTDRGHYEQYF
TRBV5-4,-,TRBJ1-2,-,TGTGCCAGCAGCTTGAGGAGAGCCAACTATGGCTACACCTTC,CASSLRRANYGYTF
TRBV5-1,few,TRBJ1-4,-,TGCGCCAGCAGCCGAGGACAGTTATTTGAAAAACTGTTTTTT,CASSRGQLFEKLFF
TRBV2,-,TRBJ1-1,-,TGTGTCTCGCGGGTCTCAGCGAACACTGAAGCTTTCTTT,CVSRVSANTEAFF
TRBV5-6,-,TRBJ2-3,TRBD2,TGTGCCAGCAGCCTAGGACTAGCGGGTCCCCTTAGCACAGATACGCAGTATTTT,CASSLGLAGPLSTDTQYF
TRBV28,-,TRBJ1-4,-,TGTGCCAGCCGGGGGACGGGGACCGGGCAAAATGAAAAACTGTTTTTT,CASRGTGTGQNEKLFF
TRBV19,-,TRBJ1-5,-,TGTGCCAGTATGGGCAGGGGAAGGGATCAGCCCCAGCATTTT,CASMGRGRDQPQHF
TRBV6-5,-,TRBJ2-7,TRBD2,TGTGCCAGCAGTTATAGCGGGGGCGTCTACGAGCAGTACTTC,CASSYSGGVYEQYF
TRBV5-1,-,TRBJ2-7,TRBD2,TGCGCCAGCAGCTTGGACCCACACCTAGCGGGGGCCTCCTACGAGCAGTACTTC,CASSLDPHLAGASYEQYF
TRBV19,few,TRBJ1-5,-,TGTGCCAGTAAACAGGACTATAGCAATCAGCCCCAGCATTTT,CASKQDYSNQPQHF
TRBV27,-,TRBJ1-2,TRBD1,TGTGCCAGCAGTCCGGACAGGGGGGCGCGAGGCTACACCTTC,CASSPDRGARGYTF
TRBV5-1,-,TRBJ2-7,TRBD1,TGCGCCAGCAGCTTAAGACAGGGACCCTCCTACGAGCAGTACTTC,CASSLRQGPSYEQYF
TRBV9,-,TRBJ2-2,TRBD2,TGTGCCAGCAGCGTATTAGCGGGGGGGCTCGGGGAGCTGTTTTTT,CASSVLAGGLGELFF
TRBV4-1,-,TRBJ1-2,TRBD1,TGCGCCAGCAGCCAGGCCACAGGGGGCGCGGTTGCCGATGGCTACACCTTC,CASSQATGGAVADGYTF
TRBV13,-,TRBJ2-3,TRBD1,TGTGCCAGCAGCTTCAGGGGGACCCCCACAGATACGCAGTATTTT,CASSFRGTPTDTQYF
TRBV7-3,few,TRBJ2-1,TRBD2,TGTGCCAGCAGCTGGGCTACCGGGACTACTAATGAGCAGTTCTTC,CASSWATGTTNEQFF
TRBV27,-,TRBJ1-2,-,TGTGCCAGCAGCGCGGCGTCTGCAAACTATGGCTACACCTTC,CASSAASANYGYTF
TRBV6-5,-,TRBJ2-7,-,TGTGCCAGCAGTTACACCAGTTCGCCCTACGAGCAGTACTTC,CASSYTSSPYEQYF
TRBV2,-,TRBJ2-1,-,TGTGCCAGCAAGAGTCTCGTCGGTTCTGCAAAGCAGTTCTTC,CASKSLVGSAKQFF
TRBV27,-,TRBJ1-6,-,TGTGCCAGCAGTTTGGGTCAGGCGGGGACACCCCTCCACTTT,CASSLGQAGTPLHF
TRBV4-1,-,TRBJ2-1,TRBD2,TGCGCCAGCAGCCAAGATCCGGCCAGCGGGGGGGCAAATGAGCAGTTCTTC,CASSQDPASGGANEQFF
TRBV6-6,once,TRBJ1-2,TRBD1,TGTGCCAGCAGCCGGACAGGGGGCTTCTATGGCTACACCTTC,CASSRTGGFYGYTF
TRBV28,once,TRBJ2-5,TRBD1,TGTGCCAGCAGCACGAAACTGGGACAGCCGATTACAGAGACCCAGTACTTC,CASSTKLGQPITETQYF
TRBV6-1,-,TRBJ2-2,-,TGTGCCTACCGGGCCAGCGGGGGGGAGCTGTTTTTT,CAYRASGGELFF
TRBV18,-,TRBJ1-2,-,TGTGCCAGCTCACCATTCGGGATTCCCCTATATGGCTACACCTTC,CASSPFGIPLYGYTF
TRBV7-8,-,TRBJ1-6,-,TGTGCCAGCAGCTTAGGGCCAAAGGTCCCGCGCGGGAATTCACCCCTCCACTTT,CASSLGPKVPRGNSPLHF